This paragraph covers one T cell receptor (beta chain) sequence. Its antigen is unknown. This CDR3 is 15 amino acids long. Trimming left V 6 bases short and J 4 bases short, with 18 bases between. The sample is drawn from a study of T-cell reconstitution after alpha-beta-depleted transplantation in children. The TCRbeta library incorporated unique molecular identifiers. TCRdb analysed the PCR reads with MiXCR anew, one entry per CDR3 protein. This table holds 540,000 or so distinct CDR3 sequences, roughly 24% found once. The study's findings and limits: Roughly two months post-transplant, alpha-beta T cells reportedly originated from several hundred graft clones that had expanded.

The sequencing used PBMCs, mostly from graft donor cells, collected 360 days after TCRalphabeta/CD19-depleted stem cell transplant. This clonotype was sampled from a boy under three years old who had a stem cell transplant for acute myeloid leukemia, so the T cells may come from the graft donor. The chain couples TRBV12-3 or TRBV12-4 to TRBJ1-1, with D possibly being TRBD1 (6 bases). CDR3 nucleotides: TGTGCCAGCAGCACCCCCGGGACACTTCTCACTGAAGCTTTCTTT. This sequence encodes CASSTPGTLLTEAFF.